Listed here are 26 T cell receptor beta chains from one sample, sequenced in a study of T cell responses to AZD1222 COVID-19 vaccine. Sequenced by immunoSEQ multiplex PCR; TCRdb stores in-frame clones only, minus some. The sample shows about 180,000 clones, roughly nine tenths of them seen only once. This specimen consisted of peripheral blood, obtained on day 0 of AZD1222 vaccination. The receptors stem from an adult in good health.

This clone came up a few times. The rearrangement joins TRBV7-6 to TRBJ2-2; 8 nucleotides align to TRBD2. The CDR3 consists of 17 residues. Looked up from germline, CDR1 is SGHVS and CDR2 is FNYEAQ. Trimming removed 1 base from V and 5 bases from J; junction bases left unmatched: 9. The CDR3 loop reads CASSLEAGGVDTGELFF. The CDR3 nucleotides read TGTGCCAGCAGCTTAGAGGCCGGGGGGGTTGATACCGGGGAGCTGTTTTTT.

CDR3 in amino acids: CASGSGTSSTTDTQYF. For the CDR3, the DNA is TGTGCTAGTGGTTCCGGGACTAGCTCTACGACAGATACGCAGTATTTT. This chain uses TRBV12-5 with TRBJ2-3, with 9 bases lining up with TRBD2. CDR1 and CDR2 from the germline V gene are LGHNT and FRNRAP. CDR3 length: 16 residues. V shed 4 bases and J 3 bases; nucleotides not matched to a gene: 8.

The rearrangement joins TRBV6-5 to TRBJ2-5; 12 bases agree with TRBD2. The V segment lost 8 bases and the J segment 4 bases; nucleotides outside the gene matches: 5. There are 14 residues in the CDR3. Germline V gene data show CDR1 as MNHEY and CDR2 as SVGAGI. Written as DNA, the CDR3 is TGTGCCAGCCAGACTAGCGGGGGTGGAGAGACCCAGTACTTC. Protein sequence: CASQTSGGGETQYF.

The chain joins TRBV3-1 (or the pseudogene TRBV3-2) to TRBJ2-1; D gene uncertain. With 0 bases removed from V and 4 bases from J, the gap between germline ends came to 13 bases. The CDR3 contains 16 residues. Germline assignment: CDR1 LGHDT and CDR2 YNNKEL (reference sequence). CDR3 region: CASSQDREWQYNEQFF. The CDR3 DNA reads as TGTGCCAGCAGCCAAGATCGAGAGTGGCAGTACAATGAGCAGTTCTTC.

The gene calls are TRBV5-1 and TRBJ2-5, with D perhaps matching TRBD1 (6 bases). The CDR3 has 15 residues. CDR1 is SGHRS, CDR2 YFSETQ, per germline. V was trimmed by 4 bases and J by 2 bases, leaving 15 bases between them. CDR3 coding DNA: TGCGCCAGCAGCCAACCCGACAGGCTACAAGAGACCCAGTACTTC. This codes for CASSQPDRLQETQYF.

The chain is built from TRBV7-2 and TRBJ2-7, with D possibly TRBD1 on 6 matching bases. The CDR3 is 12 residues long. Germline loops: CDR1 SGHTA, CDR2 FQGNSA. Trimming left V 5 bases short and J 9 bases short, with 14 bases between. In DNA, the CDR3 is TGTGCCAGCAGCCCCGGACAGACGACGCAGTACTTC. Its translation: CASSPGQTTQYF.

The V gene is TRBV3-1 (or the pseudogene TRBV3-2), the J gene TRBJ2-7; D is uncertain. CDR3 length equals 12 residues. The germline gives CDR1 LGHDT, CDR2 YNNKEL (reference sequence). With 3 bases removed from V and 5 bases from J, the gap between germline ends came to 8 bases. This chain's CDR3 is CASSHSQHEQYF. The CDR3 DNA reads TGTGCCAGCAGCCACTCCCAGCACGAGCAGTACTTC.

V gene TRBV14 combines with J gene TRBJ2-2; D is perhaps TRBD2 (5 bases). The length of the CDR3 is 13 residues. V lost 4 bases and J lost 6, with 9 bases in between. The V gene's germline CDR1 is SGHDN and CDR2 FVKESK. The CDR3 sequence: CASSPRVSGELFF. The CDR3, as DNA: TGTGCCAGCAGCCCGCGGGTCTCCGGGGAGCTGTTTTTT.

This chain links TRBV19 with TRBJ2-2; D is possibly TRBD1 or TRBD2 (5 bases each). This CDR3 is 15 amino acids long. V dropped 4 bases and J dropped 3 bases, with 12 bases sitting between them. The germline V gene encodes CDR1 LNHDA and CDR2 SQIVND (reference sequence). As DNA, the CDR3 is TGTGCCAGTAGTAGATATCAGGGAGACACCGGGGAGCTGTTTTTT. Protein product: CASSRYQGDTGELFF. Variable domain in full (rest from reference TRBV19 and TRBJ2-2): DGGITQSPKYLFRKEGQNVTLSCEQNLNHDAMYWYRQDPGQGLRLIYYSQIVNDFQKGDIAEGYSVSREKKESFPLTVTSAQKNPTAFYLCASSRYQGDTGELFFGEGSRLTVL.

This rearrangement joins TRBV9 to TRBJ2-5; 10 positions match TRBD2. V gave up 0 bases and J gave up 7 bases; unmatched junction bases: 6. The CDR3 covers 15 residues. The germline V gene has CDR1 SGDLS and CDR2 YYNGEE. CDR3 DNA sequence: TGTGCCAGCAGCGTAGAAGCGGGGGGGCCGCGGACCCAGTACTTC. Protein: CASSVEAGGPRTQYF.

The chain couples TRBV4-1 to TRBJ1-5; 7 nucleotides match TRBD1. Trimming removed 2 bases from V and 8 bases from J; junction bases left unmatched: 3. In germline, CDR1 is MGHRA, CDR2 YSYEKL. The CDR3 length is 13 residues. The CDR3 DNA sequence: TGCGCCAGCAGCCAAAGACAGGGAGAGCCCCAGCATTTT. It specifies CASSQRQGEPQHF.

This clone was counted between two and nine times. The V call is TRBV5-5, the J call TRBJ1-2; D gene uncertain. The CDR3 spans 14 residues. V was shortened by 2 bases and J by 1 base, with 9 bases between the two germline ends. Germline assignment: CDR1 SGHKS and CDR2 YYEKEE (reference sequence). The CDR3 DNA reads TGTGCCAGCAGCTTTGGAGGGAATAACTATGGCTACACCTTC. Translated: CASSFGGNNYGYTF.

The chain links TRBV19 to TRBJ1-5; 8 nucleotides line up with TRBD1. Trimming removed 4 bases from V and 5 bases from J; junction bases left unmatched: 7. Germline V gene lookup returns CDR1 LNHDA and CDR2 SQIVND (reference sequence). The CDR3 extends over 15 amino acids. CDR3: CASSTGQGTYQPQHF. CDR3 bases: TGTGCCAGTAGTACAGGACAGGGAACGTATCAGCCCCAGCATTTT.

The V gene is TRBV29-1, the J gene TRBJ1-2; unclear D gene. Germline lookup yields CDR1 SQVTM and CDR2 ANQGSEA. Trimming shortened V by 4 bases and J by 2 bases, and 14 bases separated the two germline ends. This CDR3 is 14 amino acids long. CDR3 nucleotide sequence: TGCAGCGTTGCCCGATCTCAGTTCAACTATGGCTACACCTTC. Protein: CSVARSQFNYGYTF.

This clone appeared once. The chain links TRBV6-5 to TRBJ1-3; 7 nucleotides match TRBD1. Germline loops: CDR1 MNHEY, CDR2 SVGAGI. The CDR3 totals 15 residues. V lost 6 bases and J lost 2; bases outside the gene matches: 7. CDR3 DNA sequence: TGTGCCAGCAGCACTCGCAGGGGGACTGGAAACACCATATATTTT. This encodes CASSTRRGTGNTIYF.

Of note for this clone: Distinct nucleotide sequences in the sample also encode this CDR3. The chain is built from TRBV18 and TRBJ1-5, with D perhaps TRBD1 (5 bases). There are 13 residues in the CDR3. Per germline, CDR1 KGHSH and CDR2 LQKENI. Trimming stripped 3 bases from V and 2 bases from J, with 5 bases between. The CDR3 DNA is TGTGCCAGCTCACCGACAGGCAATCAGCCCCAGCATTTT. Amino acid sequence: CASSPTGNQPQHF.

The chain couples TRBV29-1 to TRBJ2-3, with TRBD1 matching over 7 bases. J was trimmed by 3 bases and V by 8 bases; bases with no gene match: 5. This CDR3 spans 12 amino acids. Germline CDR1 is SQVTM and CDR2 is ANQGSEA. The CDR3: CSLRQGTDTQYF. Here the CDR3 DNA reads TGCAGCCTAAGACAGGGAACAGATACGCAGTATTTT.

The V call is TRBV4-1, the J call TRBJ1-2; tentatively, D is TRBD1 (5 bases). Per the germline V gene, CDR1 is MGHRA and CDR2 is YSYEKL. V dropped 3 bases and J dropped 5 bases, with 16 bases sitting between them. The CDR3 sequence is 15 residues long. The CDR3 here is CASSQGQRREYGYTF. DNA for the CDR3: TGCGCCAGCAGCCAGGGGCAGCGGAGGGAGTATGGCTACACCTTC.

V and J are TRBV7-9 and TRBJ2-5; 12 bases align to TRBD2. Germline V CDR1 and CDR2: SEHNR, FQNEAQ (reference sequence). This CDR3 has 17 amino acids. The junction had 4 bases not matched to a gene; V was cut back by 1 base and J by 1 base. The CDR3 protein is CASSLVASGGVQETQYF. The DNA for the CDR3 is TGTGCCAGCAGCTTAGTGGCTAGCGGGGGGGTCCAAGAGACCCAGTACTTC.

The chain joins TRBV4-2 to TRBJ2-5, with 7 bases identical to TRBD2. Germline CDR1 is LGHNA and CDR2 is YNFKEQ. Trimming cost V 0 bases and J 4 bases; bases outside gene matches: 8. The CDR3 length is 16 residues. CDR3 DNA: TGTGCCAGCAGCCAAGAGGGCAGCGGGGTAAGAGAGACCCAGTACTTC. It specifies CASSQEGSGVRETQYF.

The CDR3 DNA follows: TGCGCCAGCACCCGTGTGAAGCAGAGCTCTCCGGCCCAGGGACATCATATCTATGGCTACACCTTC. It specifies CASTRVKQSSPAQGHHIYGYTF. This chain links TRBV5-1 with TRBJ1-2, with TRBD1 as a possible D gene (6 bases). V lost 6 bases and J 4 bases, leaving 40 bases between the germline ends. Per the germline V gene, CDR1 is SGHRS and CDR2 is YFSETQ. CDR3 length: 22 residues. The full variable domain, rest sourced from reference TRBV5-1 and TRBJ1-2, is KAGVTQTPRYLIKTRGQQVTLSCSPISGHRSVSWYQQTPGQGLQFLFEYFSETQRNKGNFPGRFSGRQFSNSRSEMNVSTLELGDSALYLCASTRVKQSSPAQGHHIYGYTFGSGTRLTVV.

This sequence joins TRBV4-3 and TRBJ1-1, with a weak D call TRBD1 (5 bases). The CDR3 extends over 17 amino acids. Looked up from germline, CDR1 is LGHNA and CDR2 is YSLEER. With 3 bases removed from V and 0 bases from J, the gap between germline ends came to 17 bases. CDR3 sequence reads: CASSQTDSPGMNTEAFF. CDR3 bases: TGCGCCAGCAGCCAGACCGACAGTCCCGGGATGAACACTGAAGCTTTCTTT.

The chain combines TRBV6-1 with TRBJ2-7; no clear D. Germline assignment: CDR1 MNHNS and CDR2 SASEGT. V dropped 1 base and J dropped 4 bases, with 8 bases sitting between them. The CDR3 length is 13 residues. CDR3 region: CASSEGLSYEQYV. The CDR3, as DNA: TGTGCCAGCAGTGAAGGTCTCAGTTACGAGCAGTACGTC.

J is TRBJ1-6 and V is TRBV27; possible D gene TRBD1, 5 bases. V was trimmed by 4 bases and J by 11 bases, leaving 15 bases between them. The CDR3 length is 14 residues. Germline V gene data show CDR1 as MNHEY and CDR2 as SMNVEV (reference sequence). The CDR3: CASSSLSGRAPLHF. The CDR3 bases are TGTGCCAGCAGTTCTCTGTCAGGGCGGGCACCCCTCCACTTT.

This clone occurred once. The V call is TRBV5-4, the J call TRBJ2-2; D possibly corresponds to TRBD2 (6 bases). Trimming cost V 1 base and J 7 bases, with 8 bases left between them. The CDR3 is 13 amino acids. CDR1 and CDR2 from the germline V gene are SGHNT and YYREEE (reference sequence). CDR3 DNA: TGTGCCAGCAGCTTGTTCGGGGGCGGGGAGCTGTTTTTT. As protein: CASSLFGGGELFF.

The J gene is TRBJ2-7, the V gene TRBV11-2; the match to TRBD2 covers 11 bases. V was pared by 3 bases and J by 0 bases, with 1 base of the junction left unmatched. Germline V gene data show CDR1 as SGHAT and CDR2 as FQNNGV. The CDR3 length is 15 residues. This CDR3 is CASSLGTSGSYEQYF. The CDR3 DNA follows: TGTGCCAGCAGCTTGGGGACTAGCGGCTCCTACGAGCAGTACTTC. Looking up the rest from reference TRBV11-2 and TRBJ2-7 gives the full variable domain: EAGVAQSPRYKIIEKRQSVAFWCNPISGHATLYWYQQILGQGPKLLIQFQNNGVVDDSQLPKDRFSAERLKGVDSTLKIQPAKLEDSAVYLCASSLGTSGSYEQYFGPGTRLTVT.